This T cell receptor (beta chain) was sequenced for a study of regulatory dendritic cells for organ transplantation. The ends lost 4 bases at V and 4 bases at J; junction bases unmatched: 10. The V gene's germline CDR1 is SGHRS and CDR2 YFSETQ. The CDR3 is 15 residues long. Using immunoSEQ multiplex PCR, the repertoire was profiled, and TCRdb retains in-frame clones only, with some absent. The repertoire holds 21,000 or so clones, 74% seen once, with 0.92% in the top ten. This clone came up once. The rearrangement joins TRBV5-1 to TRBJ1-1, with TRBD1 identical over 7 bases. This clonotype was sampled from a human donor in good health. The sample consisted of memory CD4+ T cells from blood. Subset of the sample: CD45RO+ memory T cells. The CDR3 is CASSRLQGTSTEAFF. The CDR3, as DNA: TGCGCCAGCAGCCGACTACAGGGGACCTCCACTGAAGCTTTCTTT.